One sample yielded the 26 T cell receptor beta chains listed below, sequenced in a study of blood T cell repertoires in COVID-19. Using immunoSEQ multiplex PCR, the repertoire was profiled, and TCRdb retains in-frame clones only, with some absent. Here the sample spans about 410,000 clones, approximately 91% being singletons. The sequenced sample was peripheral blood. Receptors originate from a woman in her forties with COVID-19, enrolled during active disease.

The CDR3: CASSLVPAGGLSGNTIYF. The CDR3 nucleotides are TGTGCCAGCAGCTTGGTCCCGGCAGGGGGACTCTCGGGAAACACCATATATTTT. The chain is built from TRBV5-6 and TRBJ1-3; 7 bases fit TRBD1. The CDR3 is made up of 18 amino acids. V dropped 0 bases and J dropped 4; count of bases not matched to a gene: 13. Germline CDR1 SGHDT, CDR2 YYEEEE.

The CDR3 region is CASSPWGPGGEKLFF. Written as DNA, the CDR3 is TGTGCCAGCAGCCCGTGGGGCCCAGGGGGCGAAAAACTGTTTTTT. This chain connects TRBV9 to TRBJ1-4; 8 bases match TRBD1. The CDR3 length is 15 residues. V dropped 4 bases and J dropped 8; count of bases not matched to a gene: 10. Germline V CDR1 and CDR2: SGDLS, YYNGEE.

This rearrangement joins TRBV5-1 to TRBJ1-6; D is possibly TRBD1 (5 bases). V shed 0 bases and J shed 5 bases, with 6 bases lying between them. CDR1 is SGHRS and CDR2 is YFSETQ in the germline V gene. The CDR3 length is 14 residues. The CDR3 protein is CASSLEGDNSPLHF. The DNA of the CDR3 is TGCGCCAGCAGCTTGGAAGGGGATAATTCACCCCTCCACTTT.

CDR3 in DNA: TGTGCCACCAGCAGAGCGGAGCGGGCAGAGCAGTTCTTC. This encodes CATSRAERAEQFF. The chain employs TRBV15 and TRBJ2-1; the D gene is possibly TRBD2 (6 bases). This CDR3 is built from 13 residues. Trimming left V 1 base short and J 10 bases short, with 11 bases between. Germline V gene lookup returns CDR1 LNHNV and CDR2 YYDKDF (reference sequence).

The CDR3: CASSFSLSYEQYF. The CDR3 nucleotides read TGCGCCAGCAGCTTTAGTCTCTCCTACGAGCAGTACTTC. The V and J genes are TRBV5-1 and TRBJ2-7; D not resolved. This CDR3 is 13 amino acids long. V lost 2 bases to trimming and J lost 0 bases, with 6 bases between them. CDR1 and CDR2 from the germline V gene are SGHRS and YFSETQ. The entire variable domain, with the rest obtained from reference TRBV5-1 and TRBJ2-7, is as follows: KAGVTQTPRYLIKTRGQQVTLSCSPISGHRSVSWYQQTPGQGLQFLFEYFSETQRNKGNFPGRFSGRQFSNSRSEMNVSTLELGDSALYLCASSFSLSYEQYFGPGTRLTVT.

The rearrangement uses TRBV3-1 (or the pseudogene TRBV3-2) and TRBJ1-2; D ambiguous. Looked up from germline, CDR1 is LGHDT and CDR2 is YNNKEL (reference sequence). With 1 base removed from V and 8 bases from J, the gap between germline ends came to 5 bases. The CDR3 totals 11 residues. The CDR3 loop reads CASSQVEGYTF. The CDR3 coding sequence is TGTGCCAGCAGCCAAGTGGAGGGCTACACCTTC.

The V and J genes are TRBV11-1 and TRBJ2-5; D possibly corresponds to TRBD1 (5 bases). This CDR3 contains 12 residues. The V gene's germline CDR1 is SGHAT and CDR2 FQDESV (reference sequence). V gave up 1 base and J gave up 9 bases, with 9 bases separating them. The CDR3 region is CASSLDLGAQYF. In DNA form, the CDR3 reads TGTGCCAGCAGCTTAGACTTAGGGGCCCAGTACTTC. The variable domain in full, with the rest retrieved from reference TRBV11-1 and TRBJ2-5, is EAEVAQSPRYKITEKSQAVAFWCDPISGHATLYWYRQILGQGPELLVQFQDESVVDDSQLPKDRFSAERLKGVDSTLKIQPAELGDSAMYLCASSLDLGAQYFGPGTRLLVL.

CDR3 coding DNA: TGTGCCAGTAGTACTCCCATGGGACAGGGGAACTATGGCTACACCTTC. Translated, it gives CASSTPMGQGNYGYTF. The V gene is TRBV19, the J gene TRBJ1-2; the match to TRBD1 covers 10 bases. This CDR3 has 16 amino acids. Germline trimming cut 4 bases from V and 2 bases from J; bases unmatched to any gene: 7. The V gene's germline CDR1 is LNHDA and CDR2 SQIVND (reference sequence). Full variable domain (outside the CDR3, taken from reference TRBV19 and TRBJ1-2): DGGITQSPKYLFRKEGQNVTLSCEQNLNHDAMYWYRQDPGQGLRLIYYSQIVNDFQKGDIAEGYSVSREKKESFPLTVTSAQKNPTAFYLCASSTPMGQGNYGYTFGSGTRLTVV.

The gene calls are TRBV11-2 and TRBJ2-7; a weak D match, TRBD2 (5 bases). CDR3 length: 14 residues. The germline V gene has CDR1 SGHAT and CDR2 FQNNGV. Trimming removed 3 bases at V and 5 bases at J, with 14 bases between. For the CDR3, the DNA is TGTGCCAGCAGCTTCGGGGATAAGTGGCACGAGCAGTACTTC. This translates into CASSFGDKWHEQYF.

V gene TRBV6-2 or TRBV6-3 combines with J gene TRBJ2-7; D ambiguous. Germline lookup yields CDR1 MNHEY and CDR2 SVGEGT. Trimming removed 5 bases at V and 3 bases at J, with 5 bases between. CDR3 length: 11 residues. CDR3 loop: CASSPSYEQYF. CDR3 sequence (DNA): TGTGCCAGCAGTCCCAGCTACGAGCAGTACTTC.

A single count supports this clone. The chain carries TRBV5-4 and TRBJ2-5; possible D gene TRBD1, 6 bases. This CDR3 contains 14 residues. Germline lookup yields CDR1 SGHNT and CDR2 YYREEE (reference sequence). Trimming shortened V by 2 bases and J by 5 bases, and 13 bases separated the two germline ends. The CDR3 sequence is CASSFAGARETQYF. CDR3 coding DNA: TGTGCCAGCAGCTTCGCAGGGGCCCGGGAGACCCAGTACTTC. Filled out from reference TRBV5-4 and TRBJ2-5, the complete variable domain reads ETGVTQSPTHLIKTRGQQVTLRCSSQSGHNTVSWYQQALGQGPQFIFQYYREEENGRGNFPPRFSGLQFPNYSSELNVNALELDDSALYLCASSFAGARETQYFGPGTRLLVL.

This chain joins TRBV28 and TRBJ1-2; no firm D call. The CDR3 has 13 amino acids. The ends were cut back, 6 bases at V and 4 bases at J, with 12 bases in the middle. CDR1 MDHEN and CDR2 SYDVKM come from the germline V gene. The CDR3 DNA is TGTGCCAGCAGCCCCCCCGACACCTATGGCTACACCTTC. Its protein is CASSPPDTYGYTF.

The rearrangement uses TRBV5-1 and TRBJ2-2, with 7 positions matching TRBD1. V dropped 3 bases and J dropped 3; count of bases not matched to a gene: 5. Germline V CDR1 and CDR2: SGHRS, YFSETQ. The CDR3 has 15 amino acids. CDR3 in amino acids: CASSYYDRDTGELFF. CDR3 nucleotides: TGCGCCAGCAGCTACTATGACAGGGACACCGGGGAGCTGTTTTTT.

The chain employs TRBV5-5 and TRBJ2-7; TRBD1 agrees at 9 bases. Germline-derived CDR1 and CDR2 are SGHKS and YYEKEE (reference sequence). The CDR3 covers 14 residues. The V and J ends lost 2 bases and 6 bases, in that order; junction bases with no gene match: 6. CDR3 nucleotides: TGTGCCAGCAGCTTCCGGGACAGGGCGCGCGAGCAGTACTTC. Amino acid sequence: CASSFRDRAREQYF.

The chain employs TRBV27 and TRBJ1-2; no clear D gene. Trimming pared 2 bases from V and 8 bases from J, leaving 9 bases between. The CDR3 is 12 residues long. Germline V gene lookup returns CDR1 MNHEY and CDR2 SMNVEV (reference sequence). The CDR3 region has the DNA TGTGCCAGCAGTTTACGAGGTCGAGGCTACACCTTC. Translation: CASSLRGRGYTF.

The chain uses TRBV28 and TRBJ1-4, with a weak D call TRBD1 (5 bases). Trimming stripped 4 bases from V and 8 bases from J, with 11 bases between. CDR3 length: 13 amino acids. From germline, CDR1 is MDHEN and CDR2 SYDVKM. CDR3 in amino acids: CASSSGGGEKLFF. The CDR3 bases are TGTGCCAGCAGTTCGGGCGGGGGAGAAAAACTGTTTTTT.

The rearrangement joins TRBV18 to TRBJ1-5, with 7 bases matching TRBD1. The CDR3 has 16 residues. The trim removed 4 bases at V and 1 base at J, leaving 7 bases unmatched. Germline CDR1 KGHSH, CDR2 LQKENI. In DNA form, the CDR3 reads TGTGCCAGCTCACTTTCGACAGGGATCAGCAATCAGCCCCAGCATTTT. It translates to CASSLSTGISNQPQHF.

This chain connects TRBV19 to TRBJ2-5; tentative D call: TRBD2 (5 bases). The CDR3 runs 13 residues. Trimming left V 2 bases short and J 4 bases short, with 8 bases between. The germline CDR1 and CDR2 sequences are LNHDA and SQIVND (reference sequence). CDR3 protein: CASSIFRGETQYF. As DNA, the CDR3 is TGTGCCAGTAGTATATTCCGGGGAGAGACCCAGTACTTC.

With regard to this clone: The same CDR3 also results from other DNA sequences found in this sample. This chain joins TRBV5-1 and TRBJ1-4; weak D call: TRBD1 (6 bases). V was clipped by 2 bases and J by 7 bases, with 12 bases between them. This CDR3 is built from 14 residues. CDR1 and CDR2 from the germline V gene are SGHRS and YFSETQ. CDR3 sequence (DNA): TGCGCCAGCAGCTTAGGGGGAGTCGGTGAAAAACTGTTTTTT. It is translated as CASSLGGVGEKLFF.

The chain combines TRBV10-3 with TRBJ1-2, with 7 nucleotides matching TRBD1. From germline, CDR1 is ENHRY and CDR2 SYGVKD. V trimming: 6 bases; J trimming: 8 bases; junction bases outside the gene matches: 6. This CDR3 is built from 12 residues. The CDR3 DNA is TGTGCCATCAGCCCGGGACAGATGGGCTACACCTTC. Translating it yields CAISPGQMGYTF.

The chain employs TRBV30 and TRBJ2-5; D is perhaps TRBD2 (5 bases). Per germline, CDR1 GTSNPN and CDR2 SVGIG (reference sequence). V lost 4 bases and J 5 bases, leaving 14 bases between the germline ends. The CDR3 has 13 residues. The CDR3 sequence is CAWMNRGLETQYF. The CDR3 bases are TGTGCCTGGATGAATCGGGGTCTTGAGACCCAGTACTTC.

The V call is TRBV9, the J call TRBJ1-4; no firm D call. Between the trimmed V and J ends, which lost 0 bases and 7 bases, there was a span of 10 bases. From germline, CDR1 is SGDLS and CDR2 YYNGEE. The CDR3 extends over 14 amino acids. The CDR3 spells CASSVDPGAEKLFF. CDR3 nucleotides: TGTGCCAGCAGCGTAGATCCGGGAGCTGAAAAACTGTTTTTT.

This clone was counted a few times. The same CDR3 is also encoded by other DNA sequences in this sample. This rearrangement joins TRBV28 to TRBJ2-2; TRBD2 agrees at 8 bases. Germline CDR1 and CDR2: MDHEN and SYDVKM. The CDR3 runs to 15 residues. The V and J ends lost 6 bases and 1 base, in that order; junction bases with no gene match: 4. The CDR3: CASRPTSGNTGELFF. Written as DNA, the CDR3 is TGTGCCAGCAGACCCACTAGCGGGAACACCGGGGAGCTGTTTTTT.

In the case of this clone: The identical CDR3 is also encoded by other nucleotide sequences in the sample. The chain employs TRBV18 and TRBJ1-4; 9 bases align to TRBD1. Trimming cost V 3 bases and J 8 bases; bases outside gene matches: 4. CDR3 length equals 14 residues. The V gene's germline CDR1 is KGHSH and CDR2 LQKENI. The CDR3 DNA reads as TGTGCCAGCTCACCGCGGACAGGGGACGAAAAACTGTTTTTT. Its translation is CASSPRTGDEKLFF.

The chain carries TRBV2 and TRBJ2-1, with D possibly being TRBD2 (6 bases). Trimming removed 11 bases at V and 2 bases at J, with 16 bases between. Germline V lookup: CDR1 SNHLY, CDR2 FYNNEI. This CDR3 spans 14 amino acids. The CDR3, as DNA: TGTGCCTGCGGAGGGGCCACTCCCTACAATGAGCAGTTCTTC. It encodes CACGGATPYNEQFF. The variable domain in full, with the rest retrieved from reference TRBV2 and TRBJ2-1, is EPEVTQTPSHQVTQMGQEVILRCVPISNHLYFYWYRQILGQKVEFLVSFYNNEISEKSEIFDDQFSVERPDGSNFTLKIRSTKLEDSAMYFCACGGATPYNEQFFGPGTRLTVL.

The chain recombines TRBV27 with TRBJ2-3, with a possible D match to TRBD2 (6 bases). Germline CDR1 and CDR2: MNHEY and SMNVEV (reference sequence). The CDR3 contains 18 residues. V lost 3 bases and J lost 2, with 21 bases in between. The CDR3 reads CASSFLTPTSSPTDTQYF. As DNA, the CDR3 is TGTGCCAGCAGTTTTTTGACCCCGACTAGTAGCCCCACAGATACGCAGTATTTT.